These 14 T cell receptor beta chains were all obtained from the same sample, sequenced in a study of T cells in Graves' hyperthyroidism and ophthalmopathy. Amplification of TCR beta CDR3 regions used RNA as the template. HTBI primers were the set used in a first-round RT-PCR of the TCR CDR3. TCRdb passed the multiplex PCR reads through MiXCR, listing each CDR3 protein once. The table includes 300,000 to 450,000 distinct CDR3 sequences, about 13% detected once. The sequenced material came from blood. These receptor sequences come from a man aged 25-45 years with Graves' hyperthyroidism that later progressed to Graves' ophthalmopathy.

J is TRBJ2-7 and V is TRBV27; D may be TRBD1 or TRBD2 (6 bases each). Germline CDR1 and CDR2: MNHEY and SMNVEV (reference sequence). This CDR3 is built from 14 residues. V was shortened by 5 bases and J by 2 bases, with 13 bases between the two germline ends. CDR3 sequence reads: CASSQGTPAYEQYF. DNA for the CDR3: TGTGCCAGCAGTCAGGGGACTCCTGCCTACGAGCAGTACTTC.

This chain uses TRBV6-6 with TRBJ1-6; 8 nucleotides match TRBD1. The CDR3 contains 15 residues. The germline V gene has CDR1 MNHNY and CDR2 SVGAGI (reference sequence). V shed 2 bases and J 9 bases; nucleotides not matched to a gene: 6. This CDR3 reads CASSYQGAVPSPLHF. The CDR3 region has the DNA TGTGCCAGCAGTTACCAGGGGGCGGTTCCTTCACCCCTCCACTTT.

This clonotype was counted only a few times. The chain uses TRBV29-1 and TRBJ1-6; D possibly corresponds to TRBD1 (5 bases). The CDR3 spans 13 residues. Trimming stripped 4 bases from V and 7 bases from J, with 11 bases between. From germline, CDR1 is SQVTM and CDR2 ANQGSEA. This CDR3 reads CSVADRGNSPLHF. CDR3 sequence (DNA): TGCAGCGTTGCTGACAGAGGGAATTCACCCCTCCACTTT.

This clonotype was found many times. The chain links TRBV11-2 to TRBJ1-6, with D possibly TRBD1 on 5 matching bases. V was clipped by 1 base and J by 9 bases, with 10 bases between them. The germline V gene encodes CDR1 SGHAT and CDR2 FQNNGV. The CDR3 is 14 amino acids. CDR3 loop: CASSLVLGGSPLHF. CDR3 DNA: TGTGCCAGCAGCTTAGTACTGGGGGGTTCACCCCTCCACTTT. Full variable domain (missing parts from reference TRBV11-2 and TRBJ1-6): EAGVAQSPRYKIIEKRQSVAFWCNPISGHATLYWYQQILGQGPKLLIQFQNNGVVDDSQLPKDRFSAERLKGVDSTLKIQPAKLEDSAVYLCASSLVLGGSPLHFGNGTRLTVT.

The rearrangement joins TRBV6-6 to TRBJ1-1; D gene ambiguous. V was trimmed by 1 base and J by 3 bases, leaving 6 bases between them. This CDR3 comprises 13 residues. Looked up from germline, CDR1 is MNHNY and CDR2 is SVGAGI (reference sequence). In DNA, the CDR3 is TGTGCCAGCAGTTACTTTAGGGACACTGAAGCTTTCTTT. It translates to CASSYFRDTEAFF.

In this sample, this clonotype turned up many times. The chain joins TRBV20-1 to TRBJ1-1; D not certain. The CDR3 extends over 11 amino acids. Looked up from germline, CDR1 is DFQATT and CDR2 is SNEGSKA (reference sequence). The CDR3 here is CRSMGWTEAFF. DNA for the CDR3: TGCAGAAGCATGGGGTGGACTGAAGCTTTCTTT.

This clonotype has more than one count but fewer than ten. The chain uses TRBV7-9 and TRBJ1-2; D not certain. There are 14 residues in the CDR3. Trimming shortened V by 5 bases and J by 6 bases, and 16 bases separated the two germline ends. Germline V lookup: CDR1 SEHNR, CDR2 FQNEAQ (reference sequence). CDR3 sequence (DNA): TGTGCCAGCAGCCCCCGGACGAGGAACGATGGCTACACCTTC. It specifies CASSPRTRNDGYTF.

A note on this clonotype: Being one base from a much bigger clone, this may be a read error. This chain joins TRBV9 and TRBJ2-7; maybe TRBD2 (6 bases). This CDR3 is built from 15 residues. The germline CDR1 and CDR2 sequences are SGDLS and YYNGEE. CDR3 in amino acids: CASSVGGARDVEQCF. CDR3 in DNA: TGTGCCAGCAGCGTAGGCGGGGCCCGGGACGTCGAGCAGTGCTTC.

This clonotype was recorded many times. CDR3: CASSFGTGTYNEQFF. In DNA form, the CDR3 reads TGTGCCAGCAGCTTCGGAACAGGGACCTACAATGAGCAGTTCTTC. This chain connects TRBV13 to TRBJ2-1, with D tentatively TRBD1 (6 bases). Trimming shortened V by 3 bases and J by 2 bases, and 11 bases separated the two germline ends. The CDR3 has 15 amino acids. Germline lookup yields CDR1 PRHDT and CDR2 FYEKMQ (reference sequence).

This clonotype was seen more than once but under ten times. V usage is TRBV20-1 and J usage is TRBJ1-1, with 7 bases fitting TRBD1. The CDR3 consists of 13 residues. V lost 4 bases, J lost 6 bases, and 8 bases stayed unmatched. Germline V gene data show CDR1 as DFQATT and CDR2 as SNEGSKA (reference sequence). The CDR3 DNA reads TGCAGTGCTACGGGGACAGTCGGCGCTGAAGCTTTCTTT. Translation: CSATGTVGAEAFF.

This clonotype was found a few times. This chain uses TRBV5-4 with TRBJ2-7, with D perhaps matching TRBD1 (5 bases). Germline V lookup: CDR1 SGHNT, CDR2 YYREEE (reference sequence). Trimming removed 2 bases from V and 2 bases from J, with 11 bases in between. The CDR3 runs to 14 residues. The CDR3 spells CASSLQVDPYEQYF. The CDR3 DNA reads TGTGCCAGCAGCTTACAGGTCGATCCCTACGAGCAGTACTTC.

The table lists this clonotype with many counts. V gene TRBV7-9 combines with J gene TRBJ2-3; tentative D call: TRBD2 (5 bases). The CDR3 covers 14 residues. V was pared by 1 base and J by 1 base, with 6 bases between. Germline V gene sequence: CDR1 SEHNR, CDR2 FQNEAQ (reference sequence). The CDR3 protein is CASSLELGTDTQYF. The CDR3 nucleotides are TGTGCCAGCAGCTTAGAACTAGGCACAGATACGCAGTATTTT.

J is TRBJ2-7 and V is TRBV6-1, with D perhaps TRBD1 or TRBD2 (5 bases each). The CDR3 covers 11 residues. Trimming stripped 6 bases from V and 9 bases from J, with 12 bases between. Germline V gives CDR1 MNHNS, CDR2 SASEGT. CDR3 loop: CASSPGTGQYF. The CDR3 DNA reads TGTGCCAGCAGCCCAGGGACGGGGCAGTACTTC.

This clonotype was detected many times. The chain recombines TRBV11-2 with TRBJ2-7; 9 bases are a match to TRBD1. The CDR3 spans 15 residues. V lost 4 bases to trimming and J lost 2 bases; unmatched junction nucleotides: 6. Germline values: CDR1 SGHAT, CDR2 FQNNGV. The CDR3, as DNA: TGTGCCAGCAGCTCATACCGGGACAGGGCCTACGAGCAGTACTTC. It yields the protein CASSSYRDRAYEQYF.